The clone carrying this T cell receptor (beta chain) came up many times. Its antigen is still unknown. iRepertoire HTBI primers and Arm-PCR of CDR3 regions built TCR beta libraries. TCRdb independently ran MiXCR on the multiplex PCR reads; one entry per CDR3 protein. The sample contains about 300,000 distinct CDR3 sequences, under 20% of which appear only once. The data stem from a study of regulatory T cells in long-lasting Graves disease. Study-wide results and caveats: Blood alone, not thyroid tissue, was studied. Those with persistent Graves' had less TCR diversity than newly diagnosed patients.

Germline V gene lookup returns CDR1 MNHEY and CDR2 SMNVEV (reference sequence). Between the trimmed V and J ends, which lost 5 bases and 4 bases, there was a span of 11 bases. The CDR3 runs 13 residues. Time point described: newly diagnosed GD, antithyroid drugs for less than 3 months. The TCR library was made from RNA that had been extracted from PBMCs in TRIzol. This chain uses TRBV27 with TRBJ1-1; D might be TRBD1 (5 bases). This material consisted of peripheral blood mononuclear cells (PBMCs), taken at new diagnosis, from a patient treated with antithyroid drugs. The TCR originated in a female donor with Graves disease. This CDR3 is CASSPGRITEAFF. DNA for the CDR3: TGTGCCAGCAGTCCGGGACGGATCACTGAAGCTTTCTTT.